Sequencing of this T cell receptor (beta chain) was carried out in a study of naive and memory T cell subsets. V was pared by 0 bases and J by 0 bases, with 18 bases between. CDR1 is GTSNPN and CDR2 is SVGIG in the germline V gene (reference sequence). This CDR3 is 17 amino acids long. This clonotype was seen a handful of times. An equimolar mix of two oligonucleotides served as the beta constant-region primer for TRBC1 and TRBC2. Via MiXCR, TCRdb re-called the UMI-ligation and nested PCR reads, giving one row per CDR3 protein. The sample yields about 90,000 distinct CDR3 sequences, roughly 7.3% seen once.

Material: central memory CD4+ T cells from blood. This sequence originates from a human donor in good health. The genes are TRBV30 and TRBJ2-7; a weak D match, TRBD1 (7 bases). CDR3 residues: CAWSVGGWKRVSYEQYF. CDR3 bases: TGTGCCTGGAGTGTAGGGGGCTGGAAGCGGGTCTCCTACGAGCAGTACTTC.